Following are 20 T cell receptor beta chains from one sample sequenced in a study of blood T cell repertoires in COVID-19. Here immunoSEQ multiplex PCR was the method, and the copy in TCRdb shows in-frame clones only, minus some. The data contain 140,000 to 150,000 clones, about 80% of them singletons. The material sequenced was PBMCs or T cells enriched from blood (not recorded which). These receptor sequences come from a woman between 50 and 59 years old who had recovered from COVID-19.

The chain links TRBV7-6 to TRBJ1-1; tentative D call: TRBD1 (6 bases). The V end was cut by 5 bases, the J end by 1 base, with 14 bases between. Per the germline V gene, CDR1 is SGHVS and CDR2 is FNYEAQ. The CDR3 consists of 15 residues. The CDR3 sequence is CASSRGGGGNTEAFF. The CDR3 DNA sequence: TGTGCCAGCAGCCGCGGGGGGGGCGGGAACACTGAAGCTTTCTTT.

The chain carries TRBV3-1 (or the pseudogene TRBV3-2) and TRBJ2-2, with a tentative D call TRBD1 (6 bases). The germline gives CDR1 LGHDT, CDR2 YNNKEL (reference sequence). Trimming stripped 5 bases from V and 6 bases from J, with 10 bases between. CDR3 size: 13 residues. The CDR3 loop is CASSLQGSGELFF. The CDR3 nucleotides are TGTGCCAGCAGCTTACAGGGTTCCGGGGAGCTGTTTTTT.

The rearrangement uses TRBV6-5 and TRBJ2-3, with a weak D call TRBD1 (5 bases). There are 14 residues in the CDR3. Germline V gene sequence: CDR1 MNHEY, CDR2 SVGAGI. V was cut by 6 bases and J by 5 bases, with 15 bases left in between. This chain's CDR3 is CASSRDPGKDTQYF. The CDR3 nucleotides read TGTGCCAGCAGCCGCGACCCAGGGAAAGATACGCAGTATTTT.

The rearrangement uses TRBV6-5 and TRBJ1-5; tentatively, D is TRBD1 (6 bases). CDR1 MNHEY and CDR2 SVGAGI come from the germline V gene. This CDR3 has 12 amino acids. The V and J ends lost 6 bases and 5 bases respectively, with 8 bases between them. CDR3 region: CASSGQYQPQHF. For the CDR3, the DNA is TGTGCCAGCAGCGGACAGTATCAGCCCCAGCATTTT.

This chain uses TRBV28 with TRBJ1-6; TRBD1 matches at 8 bases. Germline values: CDR1 MDHEN, CDR2 SYDVKM. V was pared by 5 bases and J by 10 bases, with 7 bases of the junction left unmatched. The CDR3 has 14 amino acids. The CDR3 spells CASSPEDRDSPLHF. CDR3 bases: TGTGCCAGCAGTCCCGAGGACAGGGACTCACCCCTCCACTTT.

The rearrangement joins TRBV21-1 to TRBJ1-6; the D call TRBD1 from the table was never checked on the DNA. TRBV21-1 is classified as a pseudogene. The CDR3 extends over 16 amino acids. DNA of the CDR3: TGTGCCAGCAGCAAAAAGAGCGGGACAGGGGCATCACCCCTCCACTTT. Its protein product is CASSKKSGTGASPLHF.

CDR3 nucleotide sequence: TGTGCCAGCAGTGACGAATCGGGGGACTATGGCTACACCTTC. Its translation: CASSDESGDYGYTF. This sequence joins TRBV4-2 and TRBJ1-2, with D possibly TRBD1 on 5 matching bases. The V gene lost 6 bases and the J gene lost 3 bases, with 14 bases spanning the gap. The CDR3 contains 14 residues. Germline loops: CDR1 LGHNA, CDR2 YNFKEQ.

The chain carries TRBV4-1 and TRBJ1-1, with a weak D call TRBD1 (6 bases). V was pared by 3 bases and J by 0 bases, with 8 bases between. This CDR3 has 14 residues. Germline lookup yields CDR1 MGHRA and CDR2 YSYEKL. The CDR3 coding sequence is TGCGCCAGCAGCCAGGGACAAATGAACACTGAAGCTTTCTTT. Translation gives CASSQGQMNTEAFF.

In its sample, this clone was seen a few times. The V gene is TRBV24-1, the J gene TRBJ1-2; TRBD1 aligns across 7 bases. CDR3 length: 13 amino acids. Looked up from germline, CDR1 is KGHDR and CDR2 is SFDVKD. Germline trimming cut 9 bases from V and 0 bases from J; bases unmatched to any gene: 3. CDR3 region: CATRDRTNYGYTF. The CDR3 region has the DNA TGTGCCACCCGGGACAGAACTAACTATGGCTACACCTTC.

This chain connects TRBV15 to TRBJ1-2; D ambiguous. With 3 bases removed from V and 4 bases from J, the gap between germline ends came to 15 bases. The V gene's germline CDR1 is LNHNV and CDR2 YYDKDF (reference sequence). CDR3 length: 15 residues. In DNA form, the CDR3 reads TGTGCCACCAGCAGCGACCTGGGCGGGAGCTATGGCTACACCTTC. Protein: CATSSDLGGSYGYTF. Complete variable domain (other parts from reference TRBV15 and TRBJ1-2): DAMVIQNPRYQVTQFGKPVTLSCSQTLNHNVMYWYQQKSSQAPKLLFHYYDKDFNNEADTPDNFQSRRPNTSFCFLDIRSPGLGDTAMYLCATSSDLGGSYGYTFGSGTRLTVV.

This chain uses TRBV27 with TRBJ1-4, with no clear D. V shed 4 bases and J shed 8 bases, with 8 bases lying between them. The CDR3 length is 12 residues. Germline V gene sequence: CDR1 MNHEY, CDR2 SMNVEV (reference sequence). The CDR3 loop is CASSSETEKLFF. The CDR3 DNA is TGTGCCAGCAGTTCGGAGACGGAAAAACTGTTTTTT.

CDR3 nucleotide sequence: TGCGCCAGCAGCCAGGGGCGGACAGGGTTTAACACTGAAGCTTTCTTT. This encodes CASSQGRTGFNTEAFF. The chain links TRBV4-1 to TRBJ1-1; the match to TRBD1 covers 8 bases. The CDR3 spans 16 residues. With 3 bases clipped from V and 2 bases from J, the junction kept 8 bases outside the gene matches. Germline CDR1 reads MGHRA; CDR2 reads YSYEKL.

The genes are TRBV2 and TRBJ1-5; D is uncertain. The CDR3 consists of 14 residues. Germline-derived CDR1 and CDR2 are SNHLY and FYNNEI. With 5 bases removed from V and 6 bases from J, the gap between germline ends came to 14 bases. For the CDR3, the DNA is TGTGCCAGCAGTACCGCCCTAGGAGGTCAGCCCCAGCATTTT. It encodes CASSTALGGQPQHF.

The genes are TRBV28 and TRBJ1-2; the D gene is possibly TRBD1 (6 bases). The germline V and J ends were trimmed by 6 bases and 4 bases, with 12 bases remaining between them. The CDR3 is 13 amino acids. Germline loops: CDR1 MDHEN, CDR2 SYDVKM. For the CDR3, the DNA is TGTGCCAGCAGGGTGGACAGAGGCTATGGCTACACCTTC. This gives the protein CASRVDRGYGYTF.

The chain employs TRBV6-5 and TRBJ2-5; no firm D call. The CDR3 loop spans 13 amino acids. Germline CDR1 and CDR2: MNHEY and SVGAGI. V was clipped by 6 bases and J by 0 bases, with 8 bases between them. CDR3 residues: CASRPDNQETQYF. In nucleotides, the CDR3 is TGTGCCAGCAGACCCGACAACCAAGAGACCCAGTACTTC.

This rearrangement joins TRBV5-1 to TRBJ2-1; D is unclear. The CDR3 is 14 residues long. The germline V and J ends were trimmed by 4 bases and 0 bases, with 8 bases remaining between them. Germline CDR1 and CDR2: SGHRS and YFSETQ. In DNA form, the CDR3 reads TGCGCCAGCAGCGGCGGAACCTCCTACAATGAGCAGTTCTTC. Residues: CASSGGTSYNEQFF.

This clone was observed a handful of times. The CDR3 loop is CASTWGGEAFF. The CDR3 DNA reads TGTGCCAGCACATGGGGCGGTGAAGCTTTCTTT. The chain combines TRBV12-3 or TRBV12-4 with TRBJ1-1; D is perhaps TRBD1 (5 bases). V lost 7 bases, J lost 7 bases, and 10 bases lay in between. This CDR3 contains 11 residues.

This chain uses TRBV9 with TRBJ1-1, with unresolved D. The CDR3 spans 14 residues. CDR1 SGDLS and CDR2 YYNGEE come from the germline V gene. Trimming took 0 bases from V and 4 from J, leaving 10 bases between them. CDR3: CASSVDAVPTEAFF. The CDR3 DNA reads TGTGCCAGCAGCGTAGATGCAGTCCCCACTGAAGCTTTCTTT.

The genes are TRBV7-3 and TRBJ2-5, with a possible D match to TRBD2 (6 bases). Trimming left V 5 bases short and J 4 bases short, with 11 bases between. The germline gives CDR1 SGHTA, CDR2 FQGTGA. CDR3 length: 13 amino acids. The CDR3 is CASSPGTRETQYF. DNA of the CDR3: TGTGCCAGCAGCCCCGGGACTCGAGAGACCCAGTACTTC.

Here the CDR3 reads CASSQGVRGLYGYTF. The DNA of the CDR3 is TGCGCCAGCAGCCAAGGGGTAAGAGGGCTCTATGGCTACACCTTC. The genes are TRBV4-1 and TRBJ1-2; D uncertain. This CDR3 spans 15 amino acids. Germline assignment: CDR1 MGHRA and CDR2 YSYEKL. V was clipped by 1 base and J by 4 bases, with 13 bases between them.